This TCR beta chain was recovered during a study of radiotherapy plus CTLA-4 blockade in lung cancer. Study-level findings and limits: The best predictor of response was reported to be early blood T cell clone dynamics, with interferon-beta.

Measured with immunoSEQ multiplex PCR; TCRdb has only the in-frame clones, and not every one. The table includes about 66,000 clones, about 85% detected once. As concerns this clone: Antigen: not known.

The CDR3 contains 15 residues. CDR1 and CDR2 (germline): MGHRA, YSYEKL. The J segment lost 7 bases and the V segment lost 0 bases, leaving 5 bases of the junction unmatched. Those with chemo-refractory metastatic non-small-cell lung cancer were treated with focal radiation combined with CTLA-4 blockade using ipilimumab. V is TRBV4-1 and J is TRBJ2-2, with 7 bases identical to TRBD1. The sample here was peripheral blood, taken from a patient treated with radiotherapy plus ipilimumab. This TCR came from a human donor with non-small cell lung cancer who had a partial response to radiotherapy plus ipilimumab. The CDR3 protein is CASSQEERGRGELFF. The CDR3 DNA reads TGCGCCAGCAGCCAAGAGGAAAGGGGGCGCGGGGAGCTGTTTTTT.